This TCR beta chain was found in a study of control samples from healthy donors and cancer patients. Germline CDR1 reads SGHTA; CDR2 reads FQGTGA. CDR3 length: 14 amino acids. The V gene end was trimmed by 5 bases and the J gene end by 9 bases; junction bases not matched to a gene: 5. TCRdb keeps only in-frame clones here, not all; method: immunoSEQ multiplex PCR. The data contain 95,000 to 100,000 clones, around 88% of them singletons. The sequenced sample was blood. The receptor was isolated from a young man in good health. This chain links TRBV7-3 with TRBJ2-1; 12 bases are shared with TRBD2. CDR3 nucleotide sequence: TGTGCCAGCAGCGCTAGCGGGGGGGCAGGTGAGCAGTTCTTC. Translation: CASSASGGAGEQFF. The entire variable domain, with the rest obtained from reference TRBV7-3 and TRBJ2-1, is as follows: GAGVSQTPSNKVTEKGKYVELRCDPISGHTALYWYRQSLGQGPEFLIYFQGTGAADDSGLPNDRFFAVRPEGSVSTLKIQRTERGDSAVYLCASSASGGAGEQFFGPGTRLTVL.